This TCR beta chain was profiled in a study of cytomegalovirus exposure and HLA in healthy donors. Study as a whole: Among roughly 190 million T cells, an earlier analysis found around 100 million unique TCR beta sequences. Whole-study results and caveats: The CMV antigen specificity of a few CMV-associated chains was confirmed through in vitro analysis. Association of a missense DCLRE1C variant with TCR beta V- and J-gene trimming was reported in a later analysis.

The PCR contained 60 Vbeta and 13 Jbeta primers. Here immunoSEQ multiplex PCR was the method, and the copy in TCRdb shows in-frame clones only, minus some. The data show 150,000 or so clones, around 80% seen once. This CDR3 has 14 residues. Losses at the gene ends were 5 bases for V and 10 bases for J; bases not matched to a gene: 9. CDR1 is SGHTA, CDR2 FQGNSA, per germline. With regard to this clone: Its antigen is unknown.

The genes are TRBV7-2 and TRBJ2-1; 9 positions match TRBD2. This TCR was sampled from a man aged 25-40 years in good health and CMV-seropositive. The source material was PBMCs. CDR3 in DNA: TGTGCCAGCAGCCGAGATAGTAGCGGGGGAGAGCAGTTCTTC. Translating it yields CASSRDSSGGEQFF.